This TCR beta chain appears in the sequencing data of a study of PD-1 blockade in classical Hodgkin lymphoma. Trimming removed 3 bases from V and 2 bases from J, with 13 bases in between. The CDR3 consists of 15 residues. Looked up from germline, CDR1 is MGHRA and CDR2 is YSYEKL. In regard to this clone: What it recognizes is unknown.

Notes on the study in general: Patients who initiated nivolumab within 1 year of ASCT were excluded. Relapsed/refractory patients reportedly had the lowest baseline TCR diversity, below newly diagnosed patients, who were below healthy donors. Similar baseline diversity was found in complete responders and newly diagnosed patients.

The assay was immunoSEQ multiplex PCR, and TCRdb's table has in-frame clones only and misses some. The sample consists of under 100,000 clones, around nine tenths of them appearing once. No patient escaped relapse after autologous stem cell transplantation, and brentuximab vedotin exposure varied. Patients had relapsed/refractory classical Hodgkin lymphoma with complete response, partial response or progressive disease as best response. This sequence joins TRBV4-1 and TRBJ1-1; possibly TRBD1 for D (5 bases). Sequences were derived from peripheral blood mononuclear cells (PBMCs), sampled before the second cycle of nivolumab. This TCR was recovered from a human donor with classical Hodgkin lymphoma. CDR3 bases: TGCGCCAGCAGCCAGGCAGGGATGGAAAACACTGAAGCTTTCTTT. As protein: CASSQAGMENTEAFF.